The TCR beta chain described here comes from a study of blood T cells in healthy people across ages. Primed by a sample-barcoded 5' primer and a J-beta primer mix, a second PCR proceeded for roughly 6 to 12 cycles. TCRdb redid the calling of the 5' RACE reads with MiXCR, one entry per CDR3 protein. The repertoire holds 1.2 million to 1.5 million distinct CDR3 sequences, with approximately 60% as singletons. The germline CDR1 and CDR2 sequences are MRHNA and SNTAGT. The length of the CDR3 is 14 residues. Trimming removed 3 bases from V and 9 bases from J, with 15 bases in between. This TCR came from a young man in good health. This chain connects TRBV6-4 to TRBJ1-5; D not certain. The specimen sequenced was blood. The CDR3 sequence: CASSDEAAQGPQHF. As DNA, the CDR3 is TGTGCCAGCAGTGATGAGGCGGCCCAAGGGCCCCAGCATTTT.